The TCR beta chain under discussion was sequenced for a study of blood T cell repertoires in COVID-19. The overall study: Sample material is recorded as cDNA or gDNA derived from T cells, B-cell-depleted T cells, or PBMCs.

The V gene's germline CDR1 is GTSNPN and CDR2 SVGIG (reference sequence). Trimming removed 4 bases from V and 3 bases from J; junction bases left unmatched: 4. This CDR3 has 15 residues. Using immunoSEQ multiplex PCR, the repertoire was profiled, and TCRdb retains in-frame clones only, with some absent. Of 60,000 to 90,000 clones in the sample, around 72% were seen once. The TCR was taken from a human donor with acute or convalescent COVID-19. The donor label of this sample is uncertain. The sample comprised peripheral blood. The chain employs TRBV30 and TRBJ2-2, with 11 bases that match TRBD2. The DNA for the CDR3 is TGTGCCTGGACTAGCGGGAGGATCCACACCGGGGAGCTGTTTTTT. Protein product: CAWTSGRIHTGELFF.